The rows below give T cell receptor beta chains drawn from one sample of a study of cytotoxic CD8 clonotypes in ibrutinib-treated CLL. Clones were read by immunoSEQ multiplex PCR, and TCRdb kept only the in-frame ones, dropping some. The profile shows some 130,000 clones, 75% to 90% of them singletons. Sequencing used PBMCs, obtained after 24 months of ibrutinib treatment. The origin of the receptors is a human donor with chronic lymphocytic leukemia. The CDR3 runs from the conserved cysteine through the conserved F or W. A D gene is named only where the DNA matches it firmly. Clone size is stated in some rows and not others, as once, few, many or a class when expanded.

J: TRBJ1-5; V: TRBV6-6; D: NA; size: NA; CDR3: CASSRPNQPQHF; DNA: TGTGCCAGCAGCCGACCGAATCAGCCCCAGCATTTT
J: TRBJ2-2; V: TRBV7-8; D: NA; size: NA; CDR3: CASSLVRGTGELFF; DNA: TGTGCCAGCAGCTTAGTCCGCGGGACCGGGGAGCTGTTTTTT
J: TRBJ1-2; V: TRBV6-1; D: NA; size: NA; CDR3: CASSEALQGSYGYTF; DNA: TGTGCCAGCAGTGAAGCGCTTCAGGGCAGCTATGGCTACACCTTC
J: TRBJ2-5; V: TRBV7-2; D: TRBD2; size: NA; CDR3: CASSAGGAETQYF; DNA: TGTGCCAGCAGCGCCGGGGGGGCAGAGACCCAGTACTTC
J: TRBJ2-3; V: TRBV6-1; D: NA; size: NA; CDR3: CASSLQVPGDTQYF; DNA: TGTGCCAGCAGTTTACAGGTTCCAGGAGATACGCAGTATTTT
J: TRBJ2-1; V: TRBV5-6; D: NA; size: NA; CDR3: CASSRLRSSYNEQFF; DNA: TGTGCCAGCAGCCGGTTGCGTAGCTCCTACAATGAGCAGTTCTTC
J: TRBJ2-2; V: TRBV25-1; D: NA; size: few; CDR3: CASSIGGANTGELFF; DNA: TGTGCCAGCAGTATCGGGGGCGCGAACACCGGGGAGCTGTTTTTT
J: TRBJ1-5; V: TRBV10-3; D: NA; size: NA; CDR3: CAISAVSGNQPQHF; DNA: TGTGCCATCAGTGCTGTTTCAGGGAATCAGCCCCAGCATTTT
J: TRBJ1-2; V: TRBV7-9; D: NA; size: NA; CDR3: CASSLKYWGSNYGYTF; DNA: TGTGCCAGCAGCCTCAAGTACTGGGGATCAAACTATGGCTACACCTTC
J: TRBJ2-2; V: TRBV5-1; D: TRBD1; size: few; CDR3: CASSLRAGGNTGELFF; DNA: TGCGCCAGCAGCTTGCGGGCAGGGGGCAACACCGGGGAGCTGTTTTTT
J: TRBJ2-1; V: TRBV4-2; D: TRBD2; size: NA; CDR3: CASSRRLAGEQFF; DNA: TGTGCCAGCAGCCGCAGACTAGCCGGTGAGCAGTTCTTC
J: TRBJ2-3; V: TRBV12-5; D: NA; size: NA; CDR3: CASGLGGAGDTQYF; DNA: TGTGCTAGTGGTTTAGGGGGGGCCGGAGATACGCAGTATTTT
J: TRBJ1-3; V: TRBV7-2; D: NA; size: once; CDR3: CASSGAGGISGNTIYF; DNA: TGTGCCAGCAGCGGCGCGGGGGGTATCTCTGGAAACACCATATATTTT
J: TRBJ2-2; V: TRBV28; D: NA; size: NA; CDR3: CAGGGNTGELFF; DNA: TGTGCCGGGGGAGGGAACACCGGGGAGCTGTTTTTT
J: TRBJ2-5; V: TRBV6-5; D: NA; size: NA; CDR3: CASSYDRNQETQYF; DNA: TGTGCCAGCAGTTACGACAGGAACCAAGAGACCCAGTACTTC
J: TRBJ2-3; V: TRBV4-3; D: NA; size: NA; CDR3: CASSQNLADTQYF; DNA: TGCGCCAGCAGCCAAAACTTAGCAGATACGCAGTATTTT
J: TRBJ1-2; V: TRBV6-4; D: NA; size: NA; CDR3: CASSAREWGRNYGYTF; DNA: TGTGCCAGCAGTGCCCGCGAGTGGGGGCGAAACTATGGCTACACCTTC
J: TRBJ2-2; V: TRBV11-1; D: NA; size: NA; CDR3: CASSLRTTGELFF; DNA: TGTGCCAGCAGCTTAAGGACGACCGGGGAGCTGTTTTTT
J: TRBJ2-2; V: TRBV7-8; D: NA; size: few; CDR3: CASSPSPDGPGTGELFF; DNA: TGTGCCAGCAGCCCTTCCCCGGATGGGCCGGGTACCGGGGAGCTGTTTTTT
J: TRBJ1-1; V: TRBV18; D: NA; size: NA; CDR3: CASSPRDSRTEAFF; DNA: TGTGCCAGCTCACCCCGGGACTCCAGAACTGAAGCTTTCTTT
J: TRBJ1-3; V: TRBV28; D: TRBD1; size: NA; CDR3: CASQTGDGNTIYF; DNA: TGTGCCAGCCAGACAGGGGATGGAAACACCATATATTTT
J: TRBJ1-3; V: TRBV15; D: NA; size: NA; CDR3: CATSRSLEASGNTIYF; DNA: TGTGCCACCAGCCGATCCCTTGAAGCCTCTGGAAACACCATATATTTT
J: TRBJ2-5; V: TRBV5-5; D: NA; size: NA; CDR3: CASSLESQETQYF; DNA: TGTGCCAGCAGCTTGGAAAGCCAAGAGACCCAGTACTTC
J: TRBJ2-5; V: TRBV11-3; D: TRBD1; size: NA; CDR3: CASSDRTGGETQYF; DNA: TGTGCCAGCAGCGATAGGACAGGGGGAGAGACCCAGTACTTC
J: TRBJ1-6; V: TRBV7-2; D: NA; size: NA; CDR3: CASSLQERDSPLHF; DNA: TGTGCCAGCAGCTTACAGGAACGGGATTCACCCCTCCACTTT
J: TRBJ1-6; V: TRBV4-1; D: NA; size: NA; CDR3: CASSQEGTFRNNSPLHF; DNA: TGCGCCAGCAGCCAAGAGGGGACGTTTAGAAATAATTCACCCCTCCACTTT
J: TRBJ2-1; V: TRBV7-3; D: NA; size: NA; CDR3: CASSLMGGYDNEQFF; DNA: TGTGCCAGCAGCTTAATGGGGGGCTACGACAATGAGCAGTTCTTC
J: TRBJ2-3; V: TRBV5-1; D: TRBD2; size: few; CDR3: CASTVAGASDTQYF; DNA: TGCGCCAGCACCGTAGCGGGAGCGTCAGATACGCAGTATTTT
J: TRBJ1-5; V: TRBV27; D: NA; size: NA; CDR3: CASSLSGGSNQPQHF; DNA: TGTGCCAGCAGTTTAAGTGGGGGTAGCAATCAGCCCCAGCATTTT
J: TRBJ1-1; V: TRBV27; D: NA; size: NA; CDR3: CASRPRAANTEAFF; DNA: TGTGCCAGCAGGCCGAGGGCAGCCAACACTGAAGCTTTCTTT
J: TRBJ1-5; V: TRBV29-1; D: NA; size: NA; CDR3: CSVVRSRGGPQHF; DNA: TGCAGCGTTGTAAGGTCACGCGGGGGGCCCCAGCATTTT
J: TRBJ2-7; V: TRBV19; D: TRBD1; size: NA; CDR3: CASSIPPTQQGVCEQYF; DNA: TGTGCCAGTAGTATTCCTCCGACGCAACAGGGGGTTTGCGAGCAGTACTTC
J: TRBJ1-4; V: TRBV7-2; D: TRBD1; size: NA; CDR3: CASRSTGTGGEKLFF; DNA: TGTGCCAGCAGGTCAACCGGGACAGGGGGTGAAAAACTGTTTTTT
J: TRBJ1-4; V: TRBV7-6; D: NA; size: NA; CDR3: CASSLTISNEKLFF; DNA: TGTGCCAGCAGTTTGACTATTAGTAATGAAAAACTGTTTTTT
J: TRBJ1-3; V: TRBV4-3; D: TRBD1; size: NA; CDR3: CASSREQGSGNTIYF; DNA: TGCGCCAGCAGCCGAGAACAGGGGTCCGGAAACACCATATATTTT
J: TRBJ1-4; V: TRBV18; D: NA; size: NA; CDR3: CASSSNEGGGEKLFF; DNA: TGTGCCAGCTCATCGAACGAGGGAGGTGGAGAAAAACTGTTTTTT
J: TRBJ2-3; V: TRBV27; D: TRBD1; size: once; CDR3: CASTRQGTDTQYF; DNA: TGTGCCAGCACCCGACAGGGGACAGATACGCAGTATTTT
J: TRBJ1-3; V: TRBV19; D: NA; size: once; CDR3: CASRPGSSGNTIYF; DNA: TGTGCCAGTAGACCCGGGTCCTCTGGAAACACCATATATTTT
J: TRBJ1-1; V: TRBV1; D: NA; size: NA; CDR3: CTSSYRKNTEAFF; DNA: TGCACCAGCAGCTACAGGAAAAACACTGAAGCTTTCTTT
J: TRBJ2-6; V: TRBV5-5; D: TRBD1; size: NA; CDR3: CASSSTGGTGANVLTF; DNA: TGTGCCAGCAGCTCGACAGGGGGCACTGGGGCCAACGTCCTGACTTTC
J: TRBJ1-3; V: TRBV18; D: NA; size: NA; CDR3: CASSPGGISGNTIYF; DNA: TGTGCCAGCTCACCTGGGGGGATCTCTGGAAACACCATATATTTT
J: TRBJ1-2; V: TRBV5-1; D: NA; size: NA; CDR3: CASSLEAGSYGYTF; DNA: TGCGCCAGCAGCTTGGAGGCGGGTAGCTATGGCTACACCTTC
J: TRBJ2-2; V: TRBV7-9; D: NA; size: NA; CDR3: CASSLRGGTGELFF; DNA: TGTGCCAGCAGCTTACGAGGGGGCACCGGGGAGCTGTTTTTT
J: TRBJ2-3; V: TRBV11-3; D: NA; size: once; CDR3: CASSLSYSTDTQYF; DNA: TGTGCCAGCAGCTTATCCTATAGCACAGATACGCAGTATTTT
J: TRBJ2-7; V: TRBV18; D: TRBD1; size: NA; CDR3: CASGGSGQGNIRIYEQYF; DNA: TGTGCCAGCGGGGGTTCCGGACAGGGAAATATAAGAATCTACGAGCAGTACTTC
J: TRBJ2-5; V: TRBV30; D: TRBD2; size: NA; CDR3: CATERGKRGGRTYF; DNA: TGTGCCACGGAGAGGGGAAAGCGGGGGGGCCGAACATACTTC
J: TRBJ1-2; V: TRBV6-6; D: TRBD1; size: few; CDR3: CASSPGRGTGGSYTF; DNA: TGTGCCAGCAGTCCCGGACGCGGGACAGGGGGTAGCTACACCTTC
J: TRBJ2-7; V: TRBV7-9; D: NA; size: NA; CDR3: CASSPSGYYEQYF; DNA: TGTGCCAGCAGCCCTAGTGGCTACTACGAGCAGTACTTC
J: TRBJ1-2; V: TRBV6-5; D: TRBD1; size: NA; CDR3: CASSTGQGARGYTF; DNA: TGTGCCAGCTCTACGGGACAGGGGGCGAGGGGCTACACCTTC
J: TRBJ2-7; V: TRBV19; D: NA; size: NA; CDR3: CASSIAGGTYEQYF; DNA: TGTGCCAGTAGTATAGCAGGCGGAACCTACGAGCAGTACTTC
J: TRBJ2-7; V: TRBV25-1; D: TRBD2; size: NA; CDR3: CASSLVGTSKYEQYF; DNA: TGTGCCAGCAGCTTGGTGGGGACTAGCAAATACGAGCAGTACTTC
J: TRBJ1-2; V: TRBV6-1; D: NA; size: NA; CDR3: CASSEWYGEPYGYTF; DNA: TGTGCCAGCAGTGAATGGTATGGGGAACCCTATGGCTACACCTTC